This T cell receptor (beta chain) was obtained from a study of radiation and T cells in renal cell carcinoma. The germline V gene has CDR1 MGHRA and CDR2 YSYEKL. Between the trimmed V and J ends, which lost 2 bases and 7 bases, there was a span of 9 bases. The CDR3 totals 13 residues. TCRdb's table, derived via immunoSEQ multiplex PCR, lists solely in-frame clones and lacks some. The sample consists of 150,000 or so clones, 88% of them appearing once. The time point: blood 4 weeks post-SBRT, at nephrectomy. Treatment denoted: 15 Gy SBRT to primary tumor, nephrectomy 4 weeks later. The sample consisted of blood, taken from a patient whose treatment included radiotherapy and nephrectomy. The source is a woman between 50 and 59 years old with renal cell carcinoma. The chain joins TRBV4-1 to TRBJ1-5, with D maybe TRBD1 (5 bases). The CDR3 loop reads CASSQRTNQPQHF. CDR3 DNA sequence: TGCGCCAGCAGCCAAAGGACAAACCAGCCCCAGCATTTT.